A single sample is the source of the 5 T cell receptor beta chains below, sequenced in a study of cytomegalovirus exposure and HLA in healthy donors. A multiplex PCR was run with 60 Vbeta primers and 13 Jbeta primers. Sequencing was performed with immunoSEQ multiplex PCR; in TCRdb, only in-frame clones are kept and a portion is missing. The table has roughly 150,000 clones, roughly 80% seen once. The sequenced sample consisted of PBMCs. All receptors derive from a male donor in good health and CMV-seronegative.

The gene calls are TRBV5-1 and TRBJ1-6; D uncertain. V gave up 0 bases and J gave up 9 bases, with 13 bases separating them. Germline CDR1 SGHRS, CDR2 YFSETQ. The CDR3 runs 15 residues. The CDR3 sequence is CASSLDGAGGSPLHF. The CDR3 nucleotides read TGCGCCAGCAGCTTGGATGGTGCCGGAGGTTCACCCCTCCACTTT.

This clone was recorded a few times. This sequence joins TRBV15 and TRBJ2-5; a possible D gene is TRBD2 (6 bases). Trimming left V 1 base short and J 2 bases short, with 11 bases between. Germline V gives CDR1 LNHNV, CDR2 YYDKDF (reference sequence). CDR3 length: 15 amino acids. As DNA, the CDR3 is TGTGCCACCAGCAGAGTGGCGGGAACTCAAGAGACCCAGTACTTC. It is translated as CATSRVAGTQETQYF.

The V call is TRBV14, the J call TRBJ2-5; D is perhaps TRBD1 (5 bases). The CDR3 runs to 16 residues. Germline V gives CDR1 SGHDN, CDR2 FVKESK. The V and J ends lost 1 base and 2 bases respectively, with 14 bases between them. The chain's CDR3 is CASSQVMGRRQETQYF. The CDR3 DNA reads TGTGCCAGCAGCCAAGTAATGGGGCGGCGGCAAGAGACCCAGTACTTC.

The CDR3 region is CASSRFRVTGELFF. CDR3 DNA: TGTGCCAGCAGCCGATTCAGGGTCACCGGGGAGCTGTTTTTT. The chain joins TRBV7-9 to TRBJ2-2; a weak D match, TRBD1 (5 bases). The germline gives CDR1 SEHNR, CDR2 FQNEAQ (reference sequence). Between the trimmed V and J ends, which lost 5 bases and 4 bases, there was a span of 11 bases. This CDR3 comprises 14 residues.

The chain recombines TRBV6-6 with TRBJ2-2, with 9 bases identical to TRBD1. This CDR3 comprises 15 residues. V shed 5 bases and J 7 bases; nucleotides not matched to a gene: 8. Germline V gene data show CDR1 as MNHNY and CDR2 as SVGAGI (reference sequence). The CDR3 nucleotides are TGTGCCAGCAGTGCTACAGGGGGCGGGCTCGGGGAGCTGTTTTTT. Its protein is CASSATGGGLGELFF.